A selection of T cell receptor beta chains follows, all from one sample in a study of T cell changes during pregnancy in multiple sclerosis. The assay was immunoSEQ multiplex PCR, and TCRdb's table has in-frame clones only and misses some. The sample gives about 75,000 clones, roughly 90% of which show up once; about 0.9% is in the top ten. The source was peripheral blood, collected in the first trimester of pregnancy. These TCRs come from a female donor in good health, enrolled as a control in a pregnancy study. Both conserved end residues are part of each CDR3. A D gene is named only where the DNA matches it firmly. Part of the rows lack a size; the others show once, few, many or a class for expanded clones.

clone size: .; J gene: TRBJ2-1; D gene: TRBD2; V gene: TRBV4-1; CDR3 DNA: TGCGCCAGCAGCCAACGGTCTAGCGGTTCCGACAATGAGCAGTTCTTC; CDR3 protein: CASSQRSSGSDNEQFF
clone size: .; J gene: TRBJ1-2; D gene: TRBD1; V gene: TRBV5-1; CDR3 DNA: TGCGCCAGCAGCTTGGAGGGACAGGGGGAACCTAACTATGGCTACACCTTC; CDR3 protein: CASSLEGQGEPNYGYTF
clone size: .; J gene: TRBJ1-2; D gene: .; V gene: TRBV5-4; CDR3 DNA: TGTGCCAGCAGCTTGGGTACAGGTGGGGGGATCTATGGCTACACCTTC; CDR3 protein: CASSLGTGGGIYGYTF
clone size: .; J gene: TRBJ2-2; D gene: .; V gene: TRBV4-2; CDR3 DNA: TGTGCCAGCAGCCCCAGCCAGTTGGGCGCCGGGGAGCTGTTTTTT; CDR3 protein: CASSPSQLGAGELFF
clone size: .; J gene: TRBJ1-2; D gene: .; V gene: TRBV7-2; CDR3 DNA: TGTGCCAGCAGCTTAGTCAGGGAAAACTATGGCTACACCTTC; CDR3 protein: CASSLVRENYGYTF
clone size: .; J gene: TRBJ1-2; D gene: TRBD1; V gene: TRBV6-5; CDR3 DNA: TGTGCCAGCACGACAGGGTCCACGGGGGGCTACACCTTC; CDR3 protein: CASTTGSTGGYTF
clone size: many; J gene: TRBJ2-4; D gene: .; V gene: TRBV7-2; CDR3 DNA: TGTGCCAGCAGCCCCAGGGCCAAAAACATTCAGTACTTC; CDR3 protein: CASSPRAKNIQYF
clone size: once; J gene: TRBJ2-5; D gene: .; V gene: TRBV9; CDR3 DNA: TGTGCCAGCAGCGTTTCTATCCAAGAGACCCAGTACTTC; CDR3 protein: CASSVSIQETQYF
clone size: .; J gene: TRBJ1-2; D gene: TRBD1; V gene: TRBV5-6; CDR3 DNA: TGTGCCAGCAGCTTGGGATCGACAGGGAGCAACTATGGCTACACCTTC; CDR3 protein: CASSLGSTGSNYGYTF
clone size: .; J gene: TRBJ2-5; D gene: .; V gene: TRBV15; CDR3 DNA: TGTGCCACCAGCAGAGTAGGTAGCGGAGCGCTTGAAGAGACCCAGTACTTC; CDR3 protein: CATSRVGSGALEETQYF
clone size: .; J gene: TRBJ2-3; D gene: .; V gene: TRBV7-2; CDR3 DNA: TGTGCCAGCAGCTCACACCAGGGGAAGGATACGCAGTATTTT; CDR3 protein: CASSSHQGKDTQYF
clone size: .; J gene: TRBJ2-7; D gene: .; V gene: TRBV2; CDR3 DNA: TGTGCCAGCAAGATTTACCAGGACTCCTACGAGCAGTACTTC; CDR3 protein: CASKIYQDSYEQYF
clone size: .; J gene: TRBJ1-1; D gene: TRBD1; V gene: TRBV6-5; CDR3 DNA: TGTGCCAGCAGTTACTCAAGGACAGGGAACACTGAAGCTTTCTTT; CDR3 protein: CASSYSRTGNTEAFF
clone size: .; J gene: TRBJ2-7; D gene: TRBD1; V gene: TRBV5-1; CDR3 DNA: TGCGCCAGCAGCTTGGTGGGACAGGGTGCGTACGAGCAGTACTTC; CDR3 protein: CASSLVGQGAYEQYF
clone size: .; J gene: TRBJ2-2; D gene: .; V gene: TRBV14; CDR3 DNA: TGTGCCAGCACTAGAAGCCCGGGTGTCCCGACCGGGGAGCTGTTTTTT; CDR3 protein: CASTRSPGVPTGELFF
clone size: .; J gene: TRBJ2-7; D gene: TRBD1; V gene: TRBV7-8; CDR3 DNA: TGTGCCAGCAGCTTCGGCAGGGGGCGTGTATACTCCTACGAGCAGTACTTC; CDR3 protein: CASSFGRGRVYSYEQYF
clone size: .; J gene: TRBJ2-3; D gene: TRBD2; V gene: TRBV5-1; CDR3 DNA: TGCGCCAGCAGCACCACTAGCGGGAGGACCACAGATACGCAGTATTTT; CDR3 protein: CASSTTSGRTTDTQYF
clone size: .; J gene: TRBJ1-4; D gene: TRBD1; V gene: TRBV2; CDR3 DNA: TGTGCCAGCAGGGCCGGGACAGGGACTGAAAAACTGTTTTTT; CDR3 protein: CASRAGTGTEKLFF
clone size: .; J gene: TRBJ2-1; D gene: .; V gene: TRBV7-2; CDR3 DNA: TGTGCCAGCAGCCCCCTGGCGGCAATCAATGAGCAGTTCTTC; CDR3 protein: CASSPLAAINEQFF
clone size: .; J gene: TRBJ1-4; D gene: TRBD1; V gene: TRBV27; CDR3 DNA: TGTGCCAGCAGTCCCTGGACAGGAGGAGGTGAAAAACTGTTTTTT; CDR3 protein: CASSPWTGGGEKLFF
clone size: .; J gene: TRBJ2-3; D gene: .; V gene: TRBV6-5; CDR3 DNA: TGTGCCAGCAGTTACTCGGCGGGAATTGGCACAGATACGCAGTATTTT; CDR3 protein: CASSYSAGIGTDTQYF
clone size: .; J gene: TRBJ2-1; D gene: TRBD2; V gene: TRBV5-5; CDR3 DNA: TGTGCCAGCATCGTCACGGGGGGGAACTACAATGAGCAGTTCTTC; CDR3 protein: CASIVTGGNYNEQFF
clone size: .; J gene: TRBJ1-2; D gene: TRBD1; V gene: TRBV14; CDR3 DNA: TGTGCCAGCAGCTCCCGGACAGGGGAAATCTATGGCTACACCTTC; CDR3 protein: CASSSRTGEIYGYTF
clone size: .; J gene: TRBJ1-2; D gene: TRBD1; V gene: TRBV11-3; CDR3 DNA: TGTGCCAGCAGCACCCGGACAGGGATCTCTACCTTC; CDR3 protein: CASSTRTGISTF
clone size: .; J gene: TRBJ1-3; D gene: .; V gene: TRBV29-1; CDR3 DNA: TGCAGCGTTGAGCGGGACGCCACTGGAAACACCATATATTTT; CDR3 protein: CSVERDATGNTIYF
clone size: .; J gene: TRBJ1-3; D gene: .; V gene: TRBV4-1; CDR3 DNA: TGCGCCAGCAGCCTAGCCCCCGGGAGCTCTGGAAACACCATATATTTT; CDR3 protein: CASSLAPGSSGNTIYF
clone size: .; J gene: TRBJ2-7; D gene: .; V gene: TRBV6-1; CDR3 DNA: TGTGCCAGCAGTGTCCTGGGAGCGGGTGCCTCCTACGAGCAGTACTTC; CDR3 protein: CASSVLGAGASYEQYF
clone size: .; J gene: TRBJ2-7; D gene: .; V gene: TRBV10-1; CDR3 DNA: TGCGCCAGCAGTGAGGGGGCCCCTGGCGAGCAGTACTTC; CDR3 protein: CASSEGAPGEQYF
clone size: .; J gene: TRBJ1-4; D gene: TRBD1; V gene: TRBV7-8; CDR3 DNA: TGTGCCAGCAGCTTAGGGGTACAGGGGAGGGAAAAACTGTTTTTT; CDR3 protein: CASSLGVQGREKLFF
clone size: .; J gene: TRBJ1-1; D gene: .; V gene: TRBV6-1; CDR3 DNA: TGTGCCAGCAGAATAGAAACCCTAAAAAACACTGAAGCTTTCTTT; CDR3 protein: CASRIETLKNTEAFF
clone size: .; J gene: TRBJ1-2; D gene: .; V gene: TRBV6-5; CDR3 DNA: TGTGCCAGCAGTTCCCGGGTCTATGGCTACACCTTC; CDR3 protein: CASSSRVYGYTF
clone size: .; J gene: TRBJ2-3; D gene: .; V gene: TRBV6-4; CDR3 DNA: TGTGCCAGCAGTGACAGGGGTTCAGATACGCAGTATTTT; CDR3 protein: CASSDRGSDTQYF
clone size: once; J gene: TRBJ1-1; D gene: .; V gene: TRBV10-1; CDR3 DNA: TGCGCCAGCAGTGAAAGAAGACAGAGCACTGAAGCTTTCTTT; CDR3 protein: CASSERRQSTEAFF
clone size: once; J gene: TRBJ1-2; D gene: TRBD1; V gene: TRBV5-1; CDR3 DNA: TGCGCCAGCAGCCCGGGACAGGTTCTCTATGGCTACACCTTC; CDR3 protein: CASSPGQVLYGYTF
clone size: .; J gene: TRBJ2-3; D gene: TRBD1; V gene: TRBV7-9; CDR3 DNA: TGTGCCAGCAGCTTTATAGGTGTCAGGGGGCCCACAGATACGCAGTATTTT; CDR3 protein: CASSFIGVRGPTDTQYF
clone size: .; J gene: TRBJ2-1; D gene: TRBD1; V gene: TRBV11-1; CDR3 DNA: TGTGCCAGCAGCTTAGGCCTCGGGACAGGGAATGAGCAGTTCTTC; CDR3 protein: CASSLGLGTGNEQFF
clone size: .; J gene: TRBJ1-2; D gene: TRBD1; V gene: TRBV18; CDR3 DNA: TGTGCCAGCTCACCCGGGACAGGGCCTAACTATGGCTACACCTTC; CDR3 protein: CASSPGTGPNYGYTF
clone size: once; J gene: TRBJ1-2; D gene: .; V gene: TRBV18; CDR3 DNA: TGTGCCAGCTCACCAAATAGACAGTATGGCTACACCTTC; CDR3 protein: CASSPNRQYGYTF
clone size: .; J gene: TRBJ2-7; D gene: TRBD1; V gene: TRBV2; CDR3 DNA: TGTGCCAGCAGTGAGATCCGAAAGGGGACAGGGGGCGCCGAGCAGTACTTC; CDR3 protein: CASSEIRKGTGGAEQYF
clone size: .; J gene: TRBJ1-2; D gene: .; V gene: TRBV21-1; CDR3 DNA: TGTGCCAGCAGCAAAGGCACAGGGAGCCCTCTAGGCTATGGCTACACCTTC; CDR3 protein: CASSKGTGSPLGYGYTF
clone size: few; J gene: TRBJ1-2; D gene: .; V gene: TRBV7-6; CDR3 DNA: TGTGCCAGCAGCTTAGGGGCAGGGGAACATGGCTACACCTTC; CDR3 protein: CASSLGAGEHGYTF